This T cell receptor beta chain stems from a study of glioma-infiltrating T cells. Points from the study as a whole: Non-neoplastic patients had below-expected tissue-blood divergence, while all gliomas exceeded expectation.

CDR1 and CDR2 (germline): LNHNV, YYDKDF (reference sequence). This CDR3 contains 16 residues. Trimming removed 4 bases at V and 7 bases at J, with 20 bases between. A remark on this clonotype: The antigen is unknown.

Amplification of TCR alpha and beta CDR3 regions from RNA used iRepertoire nested multiplex PCR. MiXCR was run by TCRdb on the multiplex PCR reads, yielding one entry per CDR3 protein. The top ten hold roughly a fifth of the sample, which has about 140,000 distinct CDR3 sequences, more than 35% seen once. The sample comprised glioma tissue, nonneoplastic brain tissue, or PBMCs (not recorded which). The clonotype was recovered from a human donor with low-grade glioma or glioblastoma, undergoing nonglioma brain surgery, or in good health (not recorded which). The V call is TRBV15, the J call TRBJ2-4; D is perhaps TRBD1 or TRBD2 (5 bases each). The CDR3 DNA sequence: TGTGCCACCAGCATTGGTCGAGTTGGGGGAGTGAACATTCAGTACTTC. Residues: CATSIGRVGGVNIQYF.